The 18 T cell receptor beta chains in this list originate from one sample, sequenced in a study of yellow fever vaccine responses in identical twins. TCRdb recomputed calls from the RT-PCR reads with MiXCR, one row per CDR3 protein. The table shows some 20,000 distinct CDR3 sequences, with 77% occurring only once. The input for sequencing was T cells from blood (PBMCs), unsorted or a sorted subset (not recorded which), taken before or after yellow fever vaccination (not recorded which). These TCRs come from a young woman who received the yellow fever vaccine.

A single count supports this clonotype. The chain uses TRBV7-2 and TRBJ2-1, with D perhaps matching TRBD2 (6 bases). The ends were cut back, 6 bases at V and 0 bases at J, with 12 bases in the middle. The CDR3 loop spans 15 amino acids. Germline V gene data show CDR1 as SGHTA and CDR2 as FQGNSA. CDR3 amino acids: CASRSGPSSYNEQFF. DNA of the CDR3: TGTGCCAGCAGGAGCGGGCCGAGCTCCTACAATGAGCAGTTCTTC.

The chain links TRBV12-3 or TRBV12-4 to TRBJ2-5; maybe TRBD2 (5 bases). The CDR3 has 13 residues. The ends were cut back, 3 bases at V and 5 bases at J, with 10 bases in the middle. This CDR3 reads CASSFRRWETQYF. In nucleotides, the CDR3 is TGTGCCAGCAGTTTCAGGAGGTGGGAGACCCAGTACTTC.

This clonotype was observed once. CDR3 residues: CASSLLRGRDEKLFF. The CDR3, as DNA: TGTGCCAGCAGTTTATTGAGGGGACGGGATGAAAAACTGTTTTTT. The rearrangement links TRBV27 to TRBJ1-4; possible D gene TRBD1, 5 bases. V dropped 1 base and J dropped 6 bases, with 12 bases sitting between them. Germline CDR1 MNHEY, CDR2 SMNVEV (reference sequence). This CDR3 comprises 15 residues. The full variable domain, in which reference TRBV27 and TRBJ1-4 provide the parts outside the CDR3, is EAQVTQNPRYLITVTGKKLTVTCSQNMNHEYMSWYRQDPGLGLRQIYYSMNVEVTDKGDVPEGYKVSRKEKRNFPLILESPSPNQTSLYFCASSLLRGRDEKLFFGSGTQLSVL.

This clonotype was recorded only once. V usage is TRBV19 and J usage is TRBJ2-1; 8 bases line up with TRBD2. Per germline, CDR1 LNHDA and CDR2 SQIVND (reference sequence). J gave up 0 bases and V 5 bases, and 15 bases lay outside the gene matches. This CDR3 has 19 amino acids. CDR3 DNA sequence: TGTGCCAGTAGTCCCAGGGGCGGGAGGCCTAGGAGCTCCTACAATGAGCAGTTCTTC. Translating it yields CASSPRGGRPRSSYNEQFF.

The gene calls are TRBV7-6 and TRBJ2-2; no clear D gene. There are 15 residues in the CDR3. Germline V lookup: CDR1 SGHVS, CDR2 FNYEAQ. V lost 4 bases, J lost 10 bases, and 19 bases lay in between. Here the CDR3 reads CASSSRIPPPEELFF. In DNA, the CDR3 is TGTGCCAGCAGCTCCAGGATCCCACCCCCGGAGGAGCTGTTTTTT.

The chain is built from TRBV5-5 and TRBJ2-1; D is uncertain. CDR1 is SGHKS and CDR2 is YYEKEE in the germline V gene (reference sequence). The CDR3 runs 15 residues. Between the trimmed V and J ends, which lost 1 base and 5 bases, there was a span of 13 bases. The chain's CDR3 is CASSLTDPGHNEQFF. The CDR3 DNA sequence: TGTGCCAGCAGCTTGACAGACCCTGGGCACAATGAGCAGTTCTTC.

V gene TRBV11-2 combines with J gene TRBJ2-1; D not certain. The CDR3 contains 12 residues. Germline values: CDR1 SGHAT, CDR2 FQNNGV. The V end was cut by 1 base, the J end by 10 bases, with 8 bases between. CDR3 coding DNA: TGTGCCAGCAGCTTAGTTTCCCGCGAGCAGTTCTTC. Its protein is CASSLVSREQFF.

V usage is TRBV10-1 and J usage is TRBJ2-2; possible D gene TRBD1, 5 bases. Germline values: CDR1 WNHNN, CDR2 SYGVQD (reference sequence). This CDR3 has 16 amino acids. Deletions cut 5 bases from V and 5 bases from J, with 18 bases between. CDR3 coding DNA: TGCGCCAGCAGTCAGGTCCTAGGGGAAGGTACCGGGGAGCTGTTTTTT. This sequence encodes CASSQVLGEGTGELFF.

The V and J genes are TRBV5-1 and TRBJ2-3, with D unclear. Trimming shortened V by 0 bases and J by 6 bases, and 14 bases separated the two germline ends. This CDR3 is 15 amino acids long. CDR1 and CDR2 (germline): SGHRS, YFSETQ. The CDR3 loop is CASSLADRQSDTQYF. CDR3 in DNA: TGCGCCAGCAGCTTGGCCGACCGGCAGAGTGATACGCAGTATTTT.

The V gene is TRBV4-2, the J gene TRBJ2-5; D ambiguous. This CDR3 contains 15 residues. V was clipped by 0 bases and J by 4 bases, with 12 bases between them. Germline CDR1 and CDR2: LGHNA and YNFKEQ. The CDR3 DNA is TGTGCCAGCAGCCAAGATATCAGTTCGGGAGAGACCCAGTACTTC. Its translation: CASSQDISSGETQYF.

This chain links TRBV2 with TRBJ2-7; D ambiguous. CDR3 length equals 11 residues. The ends were cut back, 2 bases at V and 6 bases at J, with 5 bases in the middle. The V gene's germline CDR1 is SNHLY and CDR2 FYNNEI. The CDR3 region has the DNA TGTGCCAGCAGTGAATTTCGCGAGCAGTACGTC. Its translation: CASSEFREQYV.

The chain is built from TRBV28 and TRBJ2-1, with TRBD2 matching 10 bases. Germline V gives CDR1 MDHEN, CDR2 SYDVKM. This CDR3 is built from 14 residues. V dropped 5 bases and J dropped 5; count of bases not matched to a gene: 3. The CDR3 nucleotides are TGTGCCAGCAGTCCCAGCGGGAGGGACAATGAGCAGTTCTTC. It specifies CASSPSGRDNEQFF.

V usage is TRBV28 and J usage is TRBJ2-7; D may be TRBD1 (5 bases). Between the trimmed V and J ends, which lost 2 bases and 2 bases, there was a span of 10 bases. The length of the CDR3 is 14 residues. The germline V gene has CDR1 MDHEN and CDR2 SYDVKM. CDR3: CASSLKPGTYEQYV. The CDR3 DNA follows: TGTGCCAGCAGTTTAAAGCCAGGGACCTACGAGCAGTACGTC.

The chain employs TRBV25-1 and TRBJ2-1; D remains ambiguous. The V gene's germline CDR1 is MGHDK and CDR2 SYGVNS. V lost 4 bases to trimming and J lost 6 bases, with 10 bases between them. This CDR3 spans 13 amino acids. The CDR3 here is CASSVWGFNEQFF. The CDR3 bases are TGTGCCAGCAGTGTCTGGGGTTTCAATGAGCAGTTCTTC.

This clonotype was counted a single time. This sequence joins TRBV18 and TRBJ2-3; 10 nucleotides line up with TRBD1. CDR3 length: 15 amino acids. J gave up 3 bases and V 5 bases, and 5 bases lay outside the gene matches. Germline CDR1 is KGHSH and CDR2 is LQKENI. Written as DNA, the CDR3 is TGTGCCAGCTCAGCTCGGGACAGGGGAACAGATACGCAGTATTTT. Its protein product is CASSARDRGTDTQYF. The full variable domain, completed using reference TRBV18 and TRBJ2-3, is NAGVMQNPRHLVRRRGQEARLRCSPMKGHSHVYWYRQLPEEGLKFMVYLQKENIIDESGMPKERFSAEFPKEGPSILRIQQVVRGDSAAYFCASSARDRGTDTQYFGPGTRLTVL.

The chain has TRBV11-3 and TRBJ2-5, with 8 bases matching TRBD2. The CDR3 covers 15 residues. Germline values: CDR1 SGHNT, CDR2 YENEEA. The V segment lost 5 bases and the J segment 4 bases; nucleotides outside the gene matches: 9. The CDR3 nucleotides read TGTGCCAGCAGCGTGCCGGGACTAGGGGCAGAGACCCAGTACTTC. It translates to CASSVPGLGAETQYF.

The chain recombines TRBV2 with TRBJ2-7; weak D call: TRBD1 (6 bases). Deletions cut 4 bases from V and 1 base from J, with 8 bases between. CDR3 length: 13 residues. Germline CDR1 reads SNHLY; CDR2 reads FYNNEI. In nucleotides, the CDR3 is TGTGCCAGCAGTGTGACAGGATCCTACGAGCAGTACGTC. This translates into CASSVTGSYEQYV.

This chain joins TRBV5-4 and TRBJ1-2, with TRBD1 as a possible D gene (6 bases). From germline, CDR1 is SGHNT and CDR2 YYREEE (reference sequence). CDR3 length equals 16 residues. The germline V and J ends were trimmed by 0 bases and 0 bases, with 12 bases remaining between them. The CDR3, as DNA: TGTGCCAGCAGCTTGGCGGGGGGGCCGTCTAACTATGGCTACACCTTC. Encoded protein: CASSLAGGPSNYGYTF. Drawing the rest from reference TRBV5-4 and TRBJ1-2, the complete variable domain is ETGVTQSPTHLIKTRGQQVTLRCSSQSGHNTVSWYQQALGQGPQFIFQYYREEENGRGNFPPRFSGLQFPNYSSELNVNALELDDSALYLCASSLAGGPSNYGYTFGSGTRLTVV.